This T cell receptor (beta chain) was identified in a study of a mutant IDH1 vaccine in newly diagnosed glioma. Study as a whole: Vaccine dosing followed radiotherapy by 4-6 weeks, or accompanied temozolomide cycles. The earlier regimen, radiotherapy, temozolomide, or both, was most often both.

Regarding this clone: Its antigen is still unknown.

Regarding time point: week 23, last vaccination. Every single dose of the vaccine, 300 ug of mutant IDH1 20-mer peptide, came with topical imiquimod. Using immunoSEQ multiplex PCR, the repertoire was profiled, and TCRdb retains in-frame clones only, with some absent. The repertoire holds 25,000 to 30,000 clones, about four fifths seen once, with roughly a sixth in the top ten. Notes on the study in general: The authors found pseudoprogression apparently unrelated to changes in top peripheral T cell clonotypes. Evidence of vaccine-induced immune responses was documented in 85% to 95% of patients.

The CDR3 consists of 15 residues. Trimming shortened V by 2 bases and J by 5 bases, and 11 bases separated the two germline ends. Germline V gene data show CDR1 as SGHNT and CDR2 as YYREEE (reference sequence). V gene TRBV5-4 combines with J gene TRBJ1-6; D is ambiguous. The material was PBMCs, obtained from a glioma patient whose treatment included an IDH1 peptide vaccine. This clonotype originated in a woman in her 30s with glioma. CDR3 DNA: TGTGCCAGCAGCTTATATGACACGAATAATTCACCCCTCCACTTT. It specifies CASSLYDTNNSPLHF.